This T cell receptor beta chain was obtained from a study of T cell responses to AZD1222 COVID-19 vaccine. With respect to this clone: The antigen is not known.

TCRdb keeps only in-frame clones here, not all; method: immunoSEQ multiplex PCR. Altogether 90,000 to 140,000 clones are present, roughly nine tenths being singletons, with the ten largest covering 44%. Notes on the study in general: Clonal diversity may have been underestimated in mostly white British donors.

Sequenced material: peripheral blood, taken 28 days after the second AZD1222 dose. The sequence came from an adult who received the AZD1222 COVID-19 vaccine.

In nucleotides, the CDR3 is TGTGCCAGCACAATTCTCGAACTCGGCTACACCTTC. Protein product: CASTILELGYTF. The rearrangement links TRBV6-5 to TRBJ1-2; D remains unclear. V lost 7 bases and J lost 8, with 14 bases in between. CDR1 is MNHEY and CDR2 is SVGAGI in the germline V gene. The CDR3 is 12 residues long.